This T cell receptor (beta chain) is drawn from a study of T-cell reconstitution after alpha-beta-depleted transplantation in children. Preparation of the TCRbeta library involved a method that used unique molecular identifiers. MiXCR, run by TCRdb on the PCR reads, gives a single entry per CDR3 protein. The sample yields about 210,000 distinct CDR3 sequences, more than 15% seen once. This clonotype was detected only a few times. The source material was PBMCs, mostly from graft donor cells, sampled 360 days after TCRalphabeta/CD19-depleted stem cell transplant. The receptor was derived from a male patient between 2 and 15 years old who had a stem cell transplant for acute lymphoblastic leukemia, so the T cells may come from the graft donor.

CDR3 region: CASTGAGKTGELFF. The CDR3 bases are TGTGCCTCAACGGGGGCAGGGAAAACCGGGGAGCTGTTTTTT. The chain carries TRBV7-9 and TRBJ2-2; the D call may be TRBD1 or TRBD2 (6 bases each). V was pared by 11 bases and J by 5 bases, with 18 bases between. There are 14 residues in the CDR3. The germline V gene has CDR1 SEHNR and CDR2 FQNEAQ (reference sequence).